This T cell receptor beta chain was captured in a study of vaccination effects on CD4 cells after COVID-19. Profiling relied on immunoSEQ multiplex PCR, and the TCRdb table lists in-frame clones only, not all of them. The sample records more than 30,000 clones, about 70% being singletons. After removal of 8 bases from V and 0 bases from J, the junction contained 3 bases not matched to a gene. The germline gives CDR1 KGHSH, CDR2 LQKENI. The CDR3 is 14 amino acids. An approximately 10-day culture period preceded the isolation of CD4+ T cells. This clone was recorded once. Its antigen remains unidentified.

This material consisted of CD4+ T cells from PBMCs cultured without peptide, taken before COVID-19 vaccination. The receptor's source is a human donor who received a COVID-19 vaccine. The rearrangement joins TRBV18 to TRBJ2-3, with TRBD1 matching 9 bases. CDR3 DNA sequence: TGTGCCAGCAAGGGACAGGGTAGCACAGATACGCAGTATTTT. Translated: CASKGQGSTDTQYF.